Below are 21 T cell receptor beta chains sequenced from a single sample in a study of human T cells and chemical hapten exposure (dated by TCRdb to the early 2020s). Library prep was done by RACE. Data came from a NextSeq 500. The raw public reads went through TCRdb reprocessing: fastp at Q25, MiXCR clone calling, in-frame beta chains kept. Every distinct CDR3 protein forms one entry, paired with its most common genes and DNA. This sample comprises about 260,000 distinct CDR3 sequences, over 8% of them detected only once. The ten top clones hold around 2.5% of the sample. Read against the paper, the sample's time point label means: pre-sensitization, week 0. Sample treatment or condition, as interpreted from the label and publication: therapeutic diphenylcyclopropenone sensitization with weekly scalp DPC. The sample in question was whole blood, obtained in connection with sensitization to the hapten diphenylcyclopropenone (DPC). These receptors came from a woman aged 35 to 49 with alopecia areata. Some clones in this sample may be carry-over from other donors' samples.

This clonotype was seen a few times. The DNA of the CDR3 is TGTGCCAGCAGCTATAACCGGGGTGCGCAGTATTTT. Amino acids: CASSYNRGAQYF. The gene calls are TRBV7-2 and TRBJ2-3, with a tentative D call TRBD2 (5 bases). V gave up 4 bases and J gave up 10 bases, with 12 bases separating them. The CDR3 covers 12 residues. Germline V CDR1 and CDR2: SGHTA, FQGNSA.

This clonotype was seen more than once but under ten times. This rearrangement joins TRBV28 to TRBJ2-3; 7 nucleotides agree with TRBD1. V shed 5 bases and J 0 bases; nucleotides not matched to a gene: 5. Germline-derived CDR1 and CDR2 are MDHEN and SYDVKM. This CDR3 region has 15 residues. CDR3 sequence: CASSLTGDSTDTQYF. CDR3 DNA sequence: TGTGCCAGCAGTCTCACAGGGGATAGCACAGATACGCAGTATTTT.

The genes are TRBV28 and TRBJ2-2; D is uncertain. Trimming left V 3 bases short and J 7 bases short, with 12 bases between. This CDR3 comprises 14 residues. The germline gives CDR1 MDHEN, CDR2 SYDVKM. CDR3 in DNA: TGTGCCAGCAGTTTTCCCAGTACGGGCGGGGAGCTGTTTTTT. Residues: CASSFPSTGGELFF.

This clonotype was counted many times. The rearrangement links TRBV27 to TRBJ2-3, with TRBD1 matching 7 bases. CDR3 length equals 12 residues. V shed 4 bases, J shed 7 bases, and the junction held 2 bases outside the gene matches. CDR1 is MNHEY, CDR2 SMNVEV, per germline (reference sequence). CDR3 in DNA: TGTGCCAGCAGTTCGACAGGGCATACGCAGTATTTT. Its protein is CASSSTGHTQYF.

The CDR3 nucleotides are TGCGCCAGCAGCCAAGACGCTCTGGGGCAGGGGAATCAGCCCCAGCATTTT. Encoded protein: CASSQDALGQGNQPQHF. This chain links TRBV4-3 with TRBJ1-5, with D tentatively TRBD1 (6 bases). Germline V gene sequence: CDR1 LGHNA, CDR2 YSLEER. Trimming shortened V by 0 bases and J by 4 bases, and 16 bases separated the two germline ends. CDR3 length: 17 amino acids.

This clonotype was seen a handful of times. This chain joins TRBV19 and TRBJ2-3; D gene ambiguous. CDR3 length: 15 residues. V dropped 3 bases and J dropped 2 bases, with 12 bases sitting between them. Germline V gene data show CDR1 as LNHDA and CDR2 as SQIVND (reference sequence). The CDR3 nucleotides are TGTGCCAGTAGTATGTCTCTCGGAGTCACAGATACGCAGTATTTT. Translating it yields CASSMSLGVTDTQYF.

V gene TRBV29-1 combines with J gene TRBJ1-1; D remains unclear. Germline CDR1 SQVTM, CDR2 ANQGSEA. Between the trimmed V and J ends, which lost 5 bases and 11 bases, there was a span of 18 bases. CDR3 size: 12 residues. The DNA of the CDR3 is TGCAGCGTTACCCCCCCATCCGGGAACGCTTTCTTT. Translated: CSVTPPSGNAFF. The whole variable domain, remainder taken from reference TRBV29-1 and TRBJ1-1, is SAVISQKPSRDICQRGTSLTIQCQVDSQVTMMFWYRQQPGQSLTLIATANQGSEATYESGFVIDKFPISRPNLTFSTLTVSNMSPEDSSIYLCSVTPPSGNAFFGQGTRLTVV.

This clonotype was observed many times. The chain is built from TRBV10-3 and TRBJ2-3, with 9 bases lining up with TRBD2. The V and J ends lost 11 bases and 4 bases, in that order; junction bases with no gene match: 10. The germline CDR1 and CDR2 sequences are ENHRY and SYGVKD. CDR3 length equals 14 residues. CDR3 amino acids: CAASPAGGPDTQYF. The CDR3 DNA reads TGTGCCGCGAGCCCAGCGGGAGGCCCAGATACGCAGTATTTT.

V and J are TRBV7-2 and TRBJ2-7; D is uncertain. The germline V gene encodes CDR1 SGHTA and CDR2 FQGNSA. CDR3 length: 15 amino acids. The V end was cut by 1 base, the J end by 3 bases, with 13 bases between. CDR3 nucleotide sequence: TGTGCCAGCAGCTTAGAAGGGCAGATCAGCTACGAGCAGTACTTC. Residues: CASSLEGQISYEQYF.

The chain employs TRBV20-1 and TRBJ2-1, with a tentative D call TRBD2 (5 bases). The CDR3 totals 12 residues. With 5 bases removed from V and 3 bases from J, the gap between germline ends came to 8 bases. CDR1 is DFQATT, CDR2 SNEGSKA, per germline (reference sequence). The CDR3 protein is CSAGLFYNEQFF. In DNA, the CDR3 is TGCAGTGCTGGACTGTTCTACAATGAGCAGTTCTTC.

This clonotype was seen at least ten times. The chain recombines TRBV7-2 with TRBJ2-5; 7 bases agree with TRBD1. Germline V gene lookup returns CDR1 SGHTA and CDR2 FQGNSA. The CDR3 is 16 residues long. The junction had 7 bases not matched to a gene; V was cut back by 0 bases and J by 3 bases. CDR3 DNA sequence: TGTGCCAGCAGCTTAGCGAATGGTCAGGGGGAAGAGACCCAGTACTTC. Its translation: CASSLANGQGEETQYF.

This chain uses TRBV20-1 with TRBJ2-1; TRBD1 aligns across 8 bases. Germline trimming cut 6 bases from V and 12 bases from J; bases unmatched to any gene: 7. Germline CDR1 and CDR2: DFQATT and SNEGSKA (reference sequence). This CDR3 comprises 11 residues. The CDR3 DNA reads TGCAGTGCCGTCAAGGACAGGGCGCAGTTCTTC. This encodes CSAVKDRAQFF.

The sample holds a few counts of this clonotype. DNA of the CDR3: TGTGCCAGCAGGAACGGACTAGCGGGAGACAGAGATACGCAGTATTTT. Translated, it gives CASRNGLAGDRDTQYF. The V gene is TRBV3-1, the J gene TRBJ2-3, with 13 bases lining up with TRBD2. CDR3 length: 16 residues. The germline V gene has CDR1 LGHDT and CDR2 YNNKEL (reference sequence). V gave up 6 bases and J gave up 5 bases; unmatched junction bases: 8.

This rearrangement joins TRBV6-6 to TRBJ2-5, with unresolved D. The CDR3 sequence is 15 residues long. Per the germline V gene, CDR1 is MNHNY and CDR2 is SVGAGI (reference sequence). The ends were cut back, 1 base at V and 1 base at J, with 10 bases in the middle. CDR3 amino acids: CASSYYDSGQETQYF. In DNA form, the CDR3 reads TGTGCCAGCAGTTACTACGATTCGGGCCAAGAGACCCAGTACTTC.

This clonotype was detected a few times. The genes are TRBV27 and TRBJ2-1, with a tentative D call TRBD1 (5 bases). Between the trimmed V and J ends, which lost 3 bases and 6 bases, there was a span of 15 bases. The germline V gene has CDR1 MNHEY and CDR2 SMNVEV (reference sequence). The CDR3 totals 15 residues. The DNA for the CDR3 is TGTGCCAGCAGTTTTCAGGGTGCCCCACCCAATGAGCAGTTCTTC. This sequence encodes CASSFQGAPPNEQFF.

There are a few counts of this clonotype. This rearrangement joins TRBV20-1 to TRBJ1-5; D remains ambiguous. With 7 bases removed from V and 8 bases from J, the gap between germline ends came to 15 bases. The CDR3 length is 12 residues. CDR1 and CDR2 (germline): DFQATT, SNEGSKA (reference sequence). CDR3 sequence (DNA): TGCAGTGTTGAAGGACCTGCTGAGCCCCAGCATTTT. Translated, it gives CSVEGPAEPQHF.

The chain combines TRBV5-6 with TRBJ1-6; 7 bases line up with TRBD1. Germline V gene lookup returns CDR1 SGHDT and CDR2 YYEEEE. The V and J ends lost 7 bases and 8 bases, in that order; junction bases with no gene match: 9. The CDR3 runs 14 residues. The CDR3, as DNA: TGTGCCAGCGAAGAGAGGGGGCTGGATTCACCCCTCCACTTT. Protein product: CASEERGLDSPLHF. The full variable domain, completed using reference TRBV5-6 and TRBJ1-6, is DAGVTQSPTHLIKTRGQQVTLRCSPKSGHDTVSWYQQALGQGPQFIFQYYEEEERQRGNFPDRFSGHQFPNYSSELNVNALLLGDSALYLCASEERGLDSPLHFGNGTRLTVT.

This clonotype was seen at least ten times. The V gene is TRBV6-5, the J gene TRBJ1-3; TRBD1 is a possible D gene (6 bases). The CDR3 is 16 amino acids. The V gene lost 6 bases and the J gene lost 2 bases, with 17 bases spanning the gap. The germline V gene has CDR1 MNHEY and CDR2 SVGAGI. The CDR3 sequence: CASRPRERGAGNTIYF. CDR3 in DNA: TGTGCCAGCAGACCCAGGGAAAGGGGGGCTGGAAACACCATATATTTT.

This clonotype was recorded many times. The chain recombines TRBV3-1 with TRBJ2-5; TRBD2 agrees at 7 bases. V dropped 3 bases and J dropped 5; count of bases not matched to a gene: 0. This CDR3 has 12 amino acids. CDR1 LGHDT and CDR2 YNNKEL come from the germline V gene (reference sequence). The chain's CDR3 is CASSQGGETQYF. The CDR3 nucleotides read TGTGCCAGCAGCCAGGGAGGGGAGACCCAGTACTTC.

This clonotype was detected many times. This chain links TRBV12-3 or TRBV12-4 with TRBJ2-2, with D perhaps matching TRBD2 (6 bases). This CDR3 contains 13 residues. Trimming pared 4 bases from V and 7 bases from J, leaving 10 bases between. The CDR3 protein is CASSSLEGGELFF. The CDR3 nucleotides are TGTGCCAGCAGTTCATTGGAGGGCGGGGAGCTGTTTTTT.

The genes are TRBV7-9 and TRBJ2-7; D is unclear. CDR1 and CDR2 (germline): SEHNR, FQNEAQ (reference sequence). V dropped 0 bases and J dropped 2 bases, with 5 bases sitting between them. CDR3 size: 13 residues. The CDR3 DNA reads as TGTGCCAGCAGCTTAGCCGAAACCTACGAGCAGTACTTC. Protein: CASSLAETYEQYF.